The 3 T cell receptor beta chains below all came from one sample that was sequenced in a study of blood T cell repertoires in COVID-19. Sequencing used immunoSEQ multiplex PCR; TCRdb keeps in-frame clones, though not all of them. The data hold approximately 210,000 clones, with 88% observed a single time. The material sequenced was peripheral blood. Source of these receptors: a man between 18 and 29 years old with active or convalescent COVID-19.

The chain employs TRBV30 and TRBJ1-1; D possibly corresponds to TRBD1 (6 bases). The V gene's germline CDR1 is GTSNPN and CDR2 SVGIG (reference sequence). The CDR3 has 13 amino acids. V gave up 1 base and J gave up 1 base, with 7 bases separating them. The CDR3 sequence: CAWSATGNTEAFF. The CDR3 DNA sequence: TGTGCCTGGAGTGCGACAGGGAACACTGAAGCTTTCTTT.

The rearrangement joins TRBV18 to TRBJ1-5; D is perhaps TRBD1 (6 bases). Germline CDR1 is KGHSH and CDR2 is LQKENI. Between the trimmed V and J ends, which lost 3 bases and 4 bases, there was a span of 16 bases. The CDR3 extends over 16 amino acids. DNA of the CDR3: TGTGCCAGCTCACCGTTTACTACAGGGACAAATCAGCCCCAGCATTTT. This gives the protein CASSPFTTGTNQPQHF.

The chain joins TRBV30 to TRBJ1-1, with D perhaps TRBD1 (5 bases). The CDR3 extends over 13 amino acids. CDR1 and CDR2 (germline): GTSNPN, SVGIG (reference sequence). V was shortened by 7 bases and J by 5 bases, with 17 bases between the two germline ends. The CDR3: CASWGGTGTEAFF. For the CDR3, the DNA is TGTGCCTCCTGGGGAGGGACGGGGACTGAAGCTTTCTTT.